This T cell receptor (beta chain) was sequenced during a study of CD8 T cells in ankylosing spondylitis. This clonotype has just a few counts. Using its own MiXCR run on the 5' RACE reads, TCRdb lists one record per CDR3 protein. This table has approximately 140,000 distinct CDR3 sequences, around 9.7% appearing once. Per the germline V gene, CDR1 is SGHTA and CDR2 is FQGNSA. V gave up 5 bases and J gave up 2 bases, with 16 bases separating them. This CDR3 comprises 15 residues. The sample taken for sequencing was blood, either unsorted or a sorted T cell fraction (not recorded which). The source of this sequence is a male donor with ankylosing spondylitis or in good health (not recorded which). The chain joins TRBV7-2 to TRBJ2-7; a weak D match, TRBD1 (6 bases). As DNA, the CDR3 is TGTGCCAGCAGCCAAAGCAGGGGCATCGCCTACGAGCAGTACTTC. Residues: CASSQSRGIAYEQYF.